Each of the 7 T cell receptor beta chains below was sequenced from the same sample in a study of T-cell reconstitution after alpha-beta-depleted transplantation in children. Library preparation (for TCRbeta) was performed with unique molecular identifiers. TCRdb reanalysed the PCR reads using MiXCR and keeps one entry per CDR3 protein. The sample includes approximately 590,000 distinct CDR3 sequences, 8% to 11% of them seen just once. This specimen was PBMCs from the stem cell graft donor, taken from the stem cell graft. The receptors were sampled from a human donor who donated a stem cell graft to a child with acute myeloid leukemia.

This clonotype was found many times. The gene calls are TRBV28 and TRBJ1-1; no definite D call. The V gene's germline CDR1 is MDHEN and CDR2 SYDVKM. The CDR3 spans 10 residues. V lost 8 bases to trimming and J lost 11 bases, with 12 bases between them. The CDR3 sequence is CASGGLGAFF. The CDR3, as DNA: TGTGCCAGCGGCGGTCTCGGGGCTTTCTTT. The full variable domain, in which reference TRBV28 and TRBJ1-1 provide the parts outside the CDR3, is DVKVTQSSRYLVKRTGEKVFLECVQDMDHENMFWYRQDPGLGLRLIYFSYDVKMKEKGDIPEGYSVSREKKERFSLILESASTNQTSMYLCASGGLGAFFGQGTRLTVV.

This clonotype was detected a few times. The chain is built from TRBV11-2 and TRBJ2-2; 11 positions match TRBD2. CDR3 length: 15 amino acids. The V gene's germline CDR1 is SGHAT and CDR2 FQNNGV. V was clipped by 7 bases and J by 9 bases; unmatched bases: 10. This CDR3 is CASISISGRARELFF. The CDR3 DNA reads TGTGCCAGCATCTCCATTAGCGGGAGGGCCAGGGAGCTGTTTTTT.

In its sample, this clonotype was seen many times. This sequence joins TRBV11-2 and TRBJ2-1, with 11 positions matching TRBD2. The junction had 12 bases not matched to a gene; V was cut back by 0 bases and J by 8 bases. CDR1 is SGHAT, CDR2 FQNNGV, per germline. The CDR3 contains 18 residues. CDR3 region: CASSLELTSGTLPYEQFF. CDR3 coding DNA: TGTGCCAGCAGCTTAGAGTTGACTAGCGGGACGCTCCCCTATGAGCAGTTCTTC. The variable domain in full, completed from reference TRBV11-2 and TRBJ2-1, reads EAGVAQSPRYKIIEKRQSVAFWCNPISGHATLYWYQQILGQGPKLLIQFQNNGVVDDSQLPKDRFSAERLKGVDSTLKIQPAKLEDSAVYLCASSLELTSGTLPYEQFFGPGTRLTVL.

This chain uses TRBV20-1 with TRBJ2-1, with 9 bases that match TRBD2. V gave up 5 bases and J gave up 2 bases; unmatched junction bases: 4. The germline V gene encodes CDR1 DFQATT and CDR2 SNEGSKA (reference sequence). The CDR3 loop spans 14 amino acids. DNA for the CDR3: TGCAGTGCTGGTGTAGCGGGAGCCTACAATGAGCAGTTCTTC. This gives the protein CSAGVAGAYNEQFF.

A few counts support this clonotype. The CDR3 ends on some other residue instead of the conserved phenylalanine or tryptophan, so this is likely a read error. The V call is TRBV5-1, the J call TRBJ2-5, with 7 bases matching TRBD2. J gave up 5 bases and V 2 bases, and 9 bases lay outside the gene matches. The CDR3 covers 15 residues. Germline lookup yields CDR1 SGHRS and CDR2 YFSETQ. This CDR3 reads CASSLAAGVVETQYL. The DNA for the CDR3 is TGCGCCAGCAGCTTAGCGGCGGGAGTAGTGGAGACCCAGTACTTG.

J is TRBJ2-1 and V is TRBV7-6; D is ambiguous. The V gene lost 3 bases and the J gene lost 10 bases, with 10 bases spanning the gap. CDR3 length: 12 amino acids. Germline values: CDR1 SGHVS, CDR2 FNYEAQ. CDR3 nucleotide sequence: TGTGCCAGCAGCTTTGGGGTAGGGGAGCAGTTCTTC. This codes for CASSFGVGEQFF.

This chain joins TRBV30 and TRBJ1-2; 11 bases line up with TRBD1. Germline lookup yields CDR1 GTSNPN and CDR2 SVGIG (reference sequence). V was pared by 8 bases and J by 8 bases, with 7 bases of the junction left unmatched. The CDR3 consists of 12 residues. CDR3 sequence (DNA): TGTGCCGGGAAGGGACAGGGGGAGGGCTACACCTTC. Residues: CAGKGQGEGYTF.